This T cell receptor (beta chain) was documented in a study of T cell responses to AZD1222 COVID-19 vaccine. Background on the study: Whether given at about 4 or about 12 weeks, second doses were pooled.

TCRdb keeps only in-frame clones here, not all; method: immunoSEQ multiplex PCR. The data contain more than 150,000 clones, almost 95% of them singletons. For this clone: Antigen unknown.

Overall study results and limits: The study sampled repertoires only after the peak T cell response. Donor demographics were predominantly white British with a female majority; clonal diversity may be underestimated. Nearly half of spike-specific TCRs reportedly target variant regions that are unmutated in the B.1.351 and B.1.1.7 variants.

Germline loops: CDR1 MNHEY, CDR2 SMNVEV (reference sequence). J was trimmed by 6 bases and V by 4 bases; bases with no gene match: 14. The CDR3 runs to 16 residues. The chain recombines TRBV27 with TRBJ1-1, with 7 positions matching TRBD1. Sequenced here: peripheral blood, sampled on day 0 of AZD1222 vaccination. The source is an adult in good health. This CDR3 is CASSSNPDRVVAEAFF. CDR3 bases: TGTGCCAGCAGTTCAAATCCCGACAGGGTAGTCGCTGAAGCTTTCTTT.